A single sample is the source of the 15 T cell receptor beta chains below, sequenced in a study of blood T cell repertoires in COVID-19. Method: immunoSEQ multiplex PCR; TCRdb's copy keeps in-frame clones and lacks some. The repertoire holds about 130,000 clones, approximately 83% seen once, with 18% in the top ten. Sequencing used peripheral blood. The receptors were gathered from a woman aged 45 to 65 who had recovered from COVID-19.

The chain recombines TRBV5-5 with TRBJ2-1; TRBD2 might be the D (6 bases). CDR3 length equals 17 residues. The V gene lost 4 bases and the J gene lost 0 bases, with 17 bases spanning the gap. Germline V gene data show CDR1 as SGHKS and CDR2 as YYEKEE (reference sequence). This chain's CDR3 is CASSPGLARSSYNEQFF. CDR3 DNA sequence: TGTGCCAGCAGCCCGGGACTTGCGCGCAGCTCCTACAATGAGCAGTTCTTC.

The chain combines TRBV7-9 with TRBJ2-6; TRBD1 might be the D (6 bases). This CDR3 is built from 17 residues. V lost 7 bases, J lost 2 bases, and 18 bases lay in between. The germline CDR1 and CDR2 sequences are SEHNR and FQNEAQ (reference sequence). This chain's CDR3 is CASTRETGITGANVLTF. The CDR3 bases are TGTGCCAGCACCAGAGAAACAGGGATCACTGGGGCCAACGTCCTGACTTTC.

V usage is TRBV9 and J usage is TRBJ1-1, with 7 bases lining up with TRBD1. This CDR3 has 16 residues. The germline V gene encodes CDR1 SGDLS and CDR2 YYNGEE. Trimming at V came to 3 bases and at J to 5 bases, leaving 13 bases not matched to a gene. The DNA of the CDR3 is TGTGCCAGCAGCGAGGGGGCAGGGAGAGGTACAACTGAAGCTTTCTTT. It translates to CASSEGAGRGTTEAFF.

There are a few counts of this clone. The gene calls are TRBV28 and TRBJ1-2; 10 bases line up with TRBD1. Germline V lookup: CDR1 MDHEN, CDR2 SYDVKM. CDR3 length: 17 amino acids. Trimming removed 8 bases from V and 0 bases from J; junction bases left unmatched: 12. CDR3 in DNA: TGTGCCAGCGCCTCACCGGGACAGGGGAACCCTAACTATGGCTACACCTTC. Translating it yields CASASPGQGNPNYGYTF.

The chain joins TRBV4-1 to TRBJ2-5, with TRBD2 identical over 12 bases. The CDR3 sequence is 16 residues long. J lost 9 bases, V lost 4 bases, and 12 bases had no gene match. The germline gives CDR1 MGHRA, CDR2 YSYEKL. CDR3 region: CASSPSGLAGTRAQYF. CDR3 sequence (DNA): TGCGCCAGCAGCCCCTCAGGACTAGCGGGGACCCGGGCCCAGTACTTC.

The chain links TRBV19 to TRBJ2-2, with 9 bases fitting TRBD2. Germline V gives CDR1 LNHDA, CDR2 SQIVND (reference sequence). The CDR3 covers 14 residues. The trim removed 10 bases at V and 6 bases at J, leaving 9 bases unmatched. The CDR3 DNA is TGTGCCACCCTCTCTAGCGGGATCGCCGGGGAGCTGTTTTTT. Translated: CATLSSGIAGELFF.

The rearrangement links TRBV10-3 to TRBJ1-6; possibly TRBD1 for D (6 bases). This CDR3 spans 14 amino acids. V was cut by 5 bases and J by 7 bases, with 12 bases left in between. The germline gives CDR1 ENHRY, CDR2 SYGVKD. Here the CDR3 reads CAISKDSPNSPLHF. The CDR3 DNA sequence: TGTGCCATCAGTAAGGACAGCCCAAATTCACCCCTCCACTTT.

This clone was counted between two and nine times. The chain joins TRBV30 to TRBJ1-1; D unclear. Germline values: CDR1 GTSNPN, CDR2 SVGIG (reference sequence). V was trimmed by 0 bases and J by 1 base, leaving 6 bases between them. CDR3 length: 13 amino acids. CDR3: CAWSVPKNTEAFF. The CDR3 DNA reads TGTGCCTGGAGTGTACCTAAGAACACTGAAGCTTTCTTT.

The genes are TRBV6-5 and TRBJ1-3, with D unclear. Trimming left V 8 bases short and J 0 bases short, with 8 bases between. The CDR3 consists of 13 residues. Germline lookup yields CDR1 MNHEY and CDR2 SVGAGI. CDR3 region: CASEEFSGNTIYF. CDR3 DNA: TGTGCCAGCGAGGAATTCTCTGGAAACACCATATATTTT.

Remarks on this clone: An end of the junction differs from the germline gene, which may be a read error. The J gene is TRBJ2-1, the V gene TRBV6-2 or TRBV6-3, with TRBD1 identical over 8 bases. Germline V gene data show CDR1 as MNHEY and CDR2 as SVGEGT. The length of the CDR3 is 12 residues. The CDR3 bases are TGTGCCAGCAGTTACGTCGGACAGGGCTTGATCTTC. The encoded protein is CASSYVGQGLIF.

The CDR3 DNA reads as TGTGCCAGCAGTCCCGACATTTACAGGGTGAATGAGCAGTTCTTC. This encodes CASSPDIYRVNEQFF. The chain uses TRBV28 and TRBJ2-1, with a weak D call TRBD1 (6 bases). The CDR3 is 15 amino acids. V lost 5 bases to trimming and J lost 7 bases, with 18 bases between them. The germline gives CDR1 MDHEN, CDR2 SYDVKM.

This chain's CDR3 is CATRAGATDTQYF. The CDR3 DNA follows: TGTGCCACCAGGGCAGGGGCCACAGATACGCAGTATTTT. The chain links TRBV24-1 to TRBJ2-3, with D possibly TRBD1 on 6 matching bases. Trimming stripped 7 bases from V and 2 bases from J, with 9 bases between. The CDR3 length is 13 residues. CDR1 is KGHDR and CDR2 is SFDVKD in the germline V gene.

This sequence joins TRBV2 and TRBJ1-6; 7 nucleotides match TRBD1. The CDR3 length is 14 residues. V trimming: 8 bases; J trimming: 7 bases; junction bases outside the gene matches: 8. CDR1 and CDR2 from the germline V gene are SNHLY and FYNNEI. The CDR3 bases are TGTGCCAGCCGGACAGGCGGAAGCAATTCACCCCTCCACTTT. Its translation is CASRTGGSNSPLHF.

The chain uses TRBV5-6 and TRBJ1-2; 12 bases align to TRBD1. CDR1 SGHDT and CDR2 YYEEEE come from the germline V gene. This CDR3 region has 15 residues. Trimming at V came to 5 bases and at J to 7 bases, leaving 9 bases not matched to a gene. The CDR3 DNA reads TGTGCCAGCAGGGACCGGGACAGGGGGCGTGTTGGCTACACCTTC. It specifies CASRDRDRGRVGYTF.

The V gene is TRBV5-4, the J gene TRBJ2-1; 9 bases line up with TRBD1. The germline V gene encodes CDR1 SGHNT and CDR2 YYREEE (reference sequence). This CDR3 region has 16 residues. V dropped 3 bases and J dropped 7; count of bases not matched to a gene: 11. The CDR3 nucleotides are TGTGCCAGCAGCTGGGGTTTGGGACAGGGTGTGAATGAGCAGTTCTTC. Protein sequence: CASSWGLGQGVNEQFF.